These 24 T cell receptor beta chains came from one sample sequenced in a study of sequential checkpoint blockade in melanoma. Documented treatment: randomized to nivolumab then ipilimumab (arm A) or the reverse (arm B). Assay: immunoSEQ multiplex PCR; the TCRdb copy retains only in-frame clones and omits some. The data contain about 16,000 clones, 85% to 95% of them singletons. The specimen was CD8+ T cells sorted from blood (inferred from file names), collected from a patient given nivolumab and ipilimumab in sequence. These receptors were obtained from a human donor with melanoma.

The J gene is TRBJ1-2, the V gene TRBV6-5; 7 nucleotides line up with TRBD1. Trimming at V came to 5 bases and at J to 4 bases, leaving 7 bases not matched to a gene. Germline V CDR1 and CDR2: MNHEY, SVGAGI. The CDR3 runs to 14 residues. The CDR3 bases are TGTGCCAGCAGTCTCGGGACAGAAGTCTATGGCTACACCTTC. Translation: CASSLGTEVYGYTF.

This chain joins TRBV11-3 and TRBJ1-1, with a possible D match to TRBD1 (5 bases). The V gene lost 1 base and the J gene lost 0 bases, with 6 bases spanning the gap. CDR1 and CDR2 (germline): SGHNT, YENEEA. The CDR3 totals 14 residues. CDR3 loop: CASSLGQLNTEAFF. CDR3 bases: TGTGCCAGCAGCTTAGGACAGTTGAACACTGAAGCTTTCTTT.

Only one count was recorded for this clone. Other DNA sequences of this sample code for an identical CDR3. V usage is TRBV19 and J usage is TRBJ1-1; D gene uncertain. Germline V gene sequence: CDR1 LNHDA, CDR2 SQIVND (reference sequence). This CDR3 contains 11 residues. Trimming took off 3 bases at V and 8 bases at J, with 7 bases between the two ends. CDR3 protein: CASSMGPEAFF. Written as DNA, the CDR3 is TGTGCCAGTAGTATGGGCCCCGAAGCTTTCTTT.

The chain recombines TRBV7-9 with TRBJ1-4; TRBD1 might be the D (6 bases). Germline values: CDR1 SEHNR, CDR2 FQNEAQ (reference sequence). Trimming removed 5 bases from V and 8 bases from J, with 21 bases in between. The CDR3 extends over 16 amino acids. DNA for the CDR3: TGTGCCAGCAGCAGCACCGGGGGGCGCCCAGGGGAAAAACTGTTTTTT. It encodes CASSSTGGRPGEKLFF.

This clone was seen only once. This chain uses TRBV7-3 with TRBJ2-3, with 7 nucleotides matching TRBD2. Germline lookup yields CDR1 SGHTA and CDR2 FQGTGA. This CDR3 contains 15 residues. Trimming removed 2 bases from V and 4 bases from J; junction bases left unmatched: 6. The CDR3 nucleotides read TGTGCCAGCAGCTTAGGGGGGGTTCCTTCAGATACGCAGTATTTT. This gives the protein CASSLGGVPSDTQYF.

The genes are TRBV27 and TRBJ2-7; D is undetermined. CDR3 length equals 12 residues. V was trimmed by 3 bases and J by 3 bases, leaving 6 bases between them. The germline V gene has CDR1 MNHEY and CDR2 SMNVEV (reference sequence). The CDR3 sequence is CASSFPVYEQYF. CDR3 in DNA: TGTGCCAGCAGTTTTCCTGTCTACGAGCAGTACTTC.

On this clone itself: Mismatch with germline at one junction end may stem from a read error. This chain connects TRBV9 to TRBJ1-2; tentatively, D is TRBD1 (6 bases). This CDR3 comprises 11 residues. CDR1 is SGDLS and CDR2 is YYNGEE in the germline V gene. This CDR3 is CASSPGGGPSF. The CDR3 nucleotides read TGTGCCAGCAGCCCCGGGGGGGGCCCTTCCTTC.

The genes are TRBV5-1 and TRBJ2-7; 7 nucleotides match TRBD1. V lost 0 bases to trimming and J lost 1 base; unmatched junction nucleotides: 7. The CDR3 is 16 amino acids. Germline values: CDR1 SGHRS, CDR2 YFSETQ. The CDR3 bases are TGCGCCAGCAGCTTGGGTCACAGGGGTTATTCCTACGAGCAGTACTTC. This sequence encodes CASSLGHRGYSYEQYF.

The chain joins TRBV7-8 to TRBJ2-7; D assignment may be TRBD1 or TRBD2 (5 bases each). This CDR3 has 13 amino acids. From germline, CDR1 is SGHVS and CDR2 FQNEAQ. V dropped 3 bases and J dropped 3 bases, with 9 bases sitting between them. The CDR3, as DNA: TGTGCCAGCAGCTTGGGACGGGACTACGAGCAGTACGTC. Its translation: CASSLGRDYEQYV.

With respect to this clone: The sample contains more than one DNA sequence encoding this CDR3. CDR3 nucleotides: TGCGCCAGCAGCCAAGAAGGGGGTACTGAAGCTTTCTTT. It translates to CASSQEGGTEAFF. This chain connects TRBV4-3 to TRBJ1-1; possible D gene TRBD1, 6 bases. The ends were cut back, 0 bases at V and 5 bases at J, with 7 bases in the middle. Germline CDR1 and CDR2: LGHNA and YSLEER. The CDR3 has 13 amino acids.

The genes are TRBV11-1 and TRBJ2-1, with D possibly matching TRBD2 (6 bases). The germline CDR1 and CDR2 sequences are SGHAT and FQDESV (reference sequence). The CDR3 loop spans 16 amino acids. Trimming removed 5 bases from V and 9 bases from J, with 23 bases in between. The CDR3 DNA is TGTGCCAGCAGCCTACCCCCCATGACTAGACCTGGTGAGCAGTTCTTC. Translation gives CASSLPPMTRPGEQFF.

The J gene is TRBJ1-5, the V gene TRBV28; possibly TRBD1 for D (6 bases). The CDR3 runs 12 residues. Germline lookup yields CDR1 MDHEN and CDR2 SYDVKM. The V end lost 6 bases, the J end lost 9 bases, and 12 bases lay between the germline ends. This CDR3 reads CASSPGGLPQHF. In nucleotides, the CDR3 is TGTGCCAGCAGCCCGGGGGGGCTGCCCCAGCATTTT.

This chain connects TRBV9 to TRBJ1-1; 9 bases fit TRBD1. The germline gives CDR1 SGDLS, CDR2 YYNGEE. The CDR3 is 12 amino acids. Trimming cost V 4 bases and J 11 bases; bases outside gene matches: 6. DNA of the CDR3: TGTGCCAGCAGCCAAACAGGGGGCTCTGCTTTCTTT. Residues: CASSQTGGSAFF.

CDR3 DNA: TGCAGCGTTGCCGGAGACGAGCGAACCTACGAGCAGTACTTC. Encoded protein: CSVAGDERTYEQYF. The rearrangement uses TRBV29-1 and TRBJ2-7; no clear D gene. Germline V gene sequence: CDR1 SQVTM, CDR2 ANQGSEA. The CDR3 totals 14 residues. The V and J ends lost 4 bases and 2 bases respectively, with 15 bases between them.

This rearrangement joins TRBV10-3 to TRBJ2-7; 7 nucleotides align to TRBD1. This CDR3 has 13 residues. The ends lost 4 bases at V and 3 bases at J; junction bases unmatched: 3. CDR1 ENHRY and CDR2 SYGVKD come from the germline V gene. This chain's CDR3 is CAISAGTDYEQYF. The CDR3 DNA reads TGTGCCATCAGTGCCGGGACAGACTACGAGCAGTACTTC.

This sequence joins TRBV19 and TRBJ2-5; 9 bases agree with TRBD1. Judging by the DNA end, TRBJ2-7 fits better; the J call may be wrong. CDR3 length: 14 amino acids. Looked up from germline, CDR1 is LNHDA and CDR2 is SQIVND (reference sequence). The CDR3 sequence: CASRGQGPRYEQYF. The CDR3 nucleotides read TGTGCCAGTAGAGGACAGGGGCCTCGCTACGAGCAGTACTTC.

The CDR3 DNA follows: TGCGCCAGCAGCTTGGCCCCCGGGAGGGCCCCCCTCTCCTACGAGCAGTACTTC. It encodes CASSLAPGRAPLSYEQYF. This sequence joins TRBV5-1 and TRBJ2-7, with 8 bases identical to TRBD2. With 0 bases clipped from V and 0 bases from J, the junction kept 11 bases outside the gene matches. The CDR3 length is 18 residues. Germline loops: CDR1 SGHRS, CDR2 YFSETQ.

The chain has TRBV6-5 and TRBJ2-7; D call uncertain. V lost 6 bases to trimming and J lost 0 bases, with 15 bases between them. The CDR3 spans 15 residues. CDR1 and CDR2 (germline): MNHEY, SVGAGI. CDR3 protein: CASSPLLADSYEQYF. The CDR3 DNA reads as TGTGCCAGCAGCCCCCTTTTGGCGGACTCCTACGAGCAGTACTTC.

This chain links TRBV5-1 with TRBJ1-4; D may be TRBD1 (6 bases). Germline V CDR1 and CDR2: SGHRS, YFSETQ. With 4 bases removed from V and 1 base from J, the gap between germline ends came to 14 bases. The CDR3 sequence is 16 residues long. CDR3 sequence: CASSIGQFGTNEKLFF. CDR3 DNA sequence: TGCGCCAGCAGCATCGGACAGTTTGGAACTAATGAAAAACTGTTTTTT.

The chain is built from TRBV7-9 and TRBJ2-3, with D tentatively TRBD1 (6 bases). The germline V and J ends were trimmed by 0 bases and 5 bases, with 24 bases remaining between them. This CDR3 spans 19 amino acids. Germline V gives CDR1 SEHNR, CDR2 FQNEAQ (reference sequence). In nucleotides, the CDR3 is TGTGCCAGCAGCTTAGCCCTCTTCGCTCACAGGGCGGGTATAGATACGCAGTATTTT. Encoded protein: CASSLALFAHRAGIDTQYF.

The rearrangement links TRBV7-2 to TRBJ2-7; 13 positions match TRBD2. Germline values: CDR1 SGHTA, CDR2 FQGNSA. The ends lost 2 bases at V and 0 bases at J; junction bases unmatched: 1. This CDR3 comprises 16 residues. CDR3 coding DNA: TGTGCCAGCAGCTTAACTAGCGGGGGGGCCTCCTACGAGCAGTACTTC. As protein: CASSLTSGGASYEQYF.

This clone is a singleton in its sample. V gene TRBV7-9 combines with J gene TRBJ1-2; D is uncertain. Germline loops: CDR1 SEHNR, CDR2 FQNEAQ (reference sequence). This CDR3 is built from 14 residues. The ends were cut back, 5 bases at V and 4 bases at J, with 14 bases in the middle. The CDR3 sequence is CASSIVGLSYGYTF. The DNA for the CDR3 is TGTGCCAGCAGCATAGTCGGTCTTTCCTATGGCTACACCTTC.

The V call is TRBV19, the J call TRBJ1-5; no clear D gene. The CDR3 extends over 15 amino acids. The germline V gene has CDR1 LNHDA and CDR2 SQIVND (reference sequence). Trimming removed 3 bases from V and 0 bases from J, with 9 bases in between. The CDR3 DNA reads TGTGCCAGTAGTATTAACGGGAATAGCAATCAGCCCCAGCATTTT. Amino acid sequence: CASSINGNSNQPQHF.

This chain links TRBV27 with TRBJ1-2, with D unclear. The V gene lost 4 bases and the J gene lost 2 bases, with 8 bases spanning the gap. This CDR3 spans 13 amino acids. The germline V gene encodes CDR1 MNHEY and CDR2 SMNVEV (reference sequence). CDR3 sequence: CASSYAPNYGYTF. DNA for the CDR3: TGTGCCAGCAGTTATGCGCCGAACTATGGCTACACCTTC.